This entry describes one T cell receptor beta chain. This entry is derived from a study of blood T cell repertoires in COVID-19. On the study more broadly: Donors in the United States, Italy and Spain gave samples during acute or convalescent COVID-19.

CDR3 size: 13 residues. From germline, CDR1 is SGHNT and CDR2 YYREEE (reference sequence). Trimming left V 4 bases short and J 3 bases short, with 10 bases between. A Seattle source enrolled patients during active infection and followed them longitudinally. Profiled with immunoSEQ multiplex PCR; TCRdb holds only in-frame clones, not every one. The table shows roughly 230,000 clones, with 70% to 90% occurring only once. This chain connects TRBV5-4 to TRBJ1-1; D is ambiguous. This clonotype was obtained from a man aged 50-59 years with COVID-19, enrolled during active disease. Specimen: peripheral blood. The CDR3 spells CASSHKIHTEAFF. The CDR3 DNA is TGTGCCAGCAGCCACAAGATACACACTGAAGCTTTCTTT.